This TCR beta chain was profiled in a study of T cells after yellow fever vaccination. Making TCR cDNA involved 5'RACE template switching, which added UMIs and a universal primer site. TCRdb ran MiXCR on the 5' RACE reads and lists one entry per CDR3 protein. The data hold some 200,000 distinct CDR3 sequences, with roughly 3% observed a single time. Germline V gene data show CDR1 as SGHTA and CDR2 as FQGNSA. There are 14 residues in the CDR3. Trimming took off 0 bases at V and 1 base at J, with 7 bases between the two ends. The TCR was taken from a man aged 18-30 years who received the YFV17D yellow fever vaccine. This chain links TRBV7-2 with TRBJ2-7; D ambiguous. The sequencing used CD4+ T cells sorted from PBMCs, collected 10 days after the yellow fever booster vaccination. This CDR3 is CASSLALESYEQYF. The CDR3 coding sequence is TGTGCCAGCAGCTTAGCTCTCGAGTCCTACGAGCAGTACTTC.